This TCR beta chain was profiled in a study of blood T cell repertoires in COVID-19. Study background: Samples representing acute and convalescent COVID-19 were sourced from the United States, Italy and Spain. The analysed material was cDNA or gDNA that came from T cells, B-cell-depleted T cells, or PBMCs.

Germline V lookup: CDR1 MGHDK, CDR2 SYGVNS. CDR3 length: 15 amino acids. Germline trimming cut 4 bases from V and 8 bases from J; bases unmatched to any gene: 12. How the authors handled the data: How many nucleated cells were present was estimated from reference gene primer amplification. Method: immunoSEQ multiplex PCR; TCRdb's copy keeps in-frame clones and lacks some. The DNA was the basis for D and trimming; V, J and clone size are from that table. This table has about 180,000 clones, about 88% appearing once. J is TRBJ1-2 and V is TRBV25-1, with 8 nucleotides matching TRBD1. This sequence was found in a woman under 40 with active or convalescent COVID-19. The specimen sequenced was peripheral blood. In nucleotides, the CDR3 is TGTGCCAGCAGTGGGAGGACAGGGACGACGTACGGCTACACCTTC. Protein: CASSGRTGTTYGYTF.